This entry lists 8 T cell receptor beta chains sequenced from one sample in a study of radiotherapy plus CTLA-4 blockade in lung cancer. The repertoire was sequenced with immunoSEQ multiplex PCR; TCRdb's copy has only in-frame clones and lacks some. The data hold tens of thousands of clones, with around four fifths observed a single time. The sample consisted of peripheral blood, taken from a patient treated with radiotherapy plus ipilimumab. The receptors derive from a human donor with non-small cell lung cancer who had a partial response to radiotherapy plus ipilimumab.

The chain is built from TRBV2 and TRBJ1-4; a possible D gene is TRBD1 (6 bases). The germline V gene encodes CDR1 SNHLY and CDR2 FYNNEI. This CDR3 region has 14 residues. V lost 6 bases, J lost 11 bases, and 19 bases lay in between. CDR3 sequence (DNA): TGTGCCAGCAGCGGACGGGGGGGCCAGGAGAAACTGTTTTTT. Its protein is CASSGRGGQEKLFF.

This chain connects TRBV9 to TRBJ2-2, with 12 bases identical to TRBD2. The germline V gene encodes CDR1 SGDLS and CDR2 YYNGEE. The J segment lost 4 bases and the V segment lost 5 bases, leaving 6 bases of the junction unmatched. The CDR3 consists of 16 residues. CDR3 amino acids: CASRLTSGGPTGELFF. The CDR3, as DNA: TGTGCCAGCAGGCTCACTAGCGGGGGGCCCACCGGGGAGCTGTTTTTT. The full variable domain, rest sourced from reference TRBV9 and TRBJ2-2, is DSGVTQTPKHLITATGQRVTLRCSPRSGDLSVYWYQQSLDQGLQFLIQYYNGEERAKGNILERFSAQQFPDLHSELNLSSLELGDSALYFCASRLTSGGPTGELFFGEGSRLTVL.

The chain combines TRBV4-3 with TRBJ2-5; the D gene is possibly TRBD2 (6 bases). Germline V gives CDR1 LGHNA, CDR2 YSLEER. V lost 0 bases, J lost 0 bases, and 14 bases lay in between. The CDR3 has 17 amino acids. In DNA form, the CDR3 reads TGCGCCAGCAGCCAAGATTGGGCGGGGCCCCACCAAGAGACCCAGTACTTC. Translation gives CASSQDWAGPHQETQYF.

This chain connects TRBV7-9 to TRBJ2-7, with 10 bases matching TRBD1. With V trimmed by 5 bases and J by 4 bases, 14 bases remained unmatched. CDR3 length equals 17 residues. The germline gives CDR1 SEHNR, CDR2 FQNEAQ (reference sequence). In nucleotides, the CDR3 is TGTGCCAGCAGCCCGGGACAGGGGATGGTATCCCTTTACGAGCAGTACTTC. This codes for CASSPGQGMVSLYEQYF.

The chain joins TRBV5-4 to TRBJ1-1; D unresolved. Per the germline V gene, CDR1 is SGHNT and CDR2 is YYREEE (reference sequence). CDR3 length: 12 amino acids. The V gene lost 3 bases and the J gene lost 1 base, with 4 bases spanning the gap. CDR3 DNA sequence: TGTGCCAGCAGCTCTCGGAACACTGAAGCTTTCTTT. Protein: CASSSRNTEAFF. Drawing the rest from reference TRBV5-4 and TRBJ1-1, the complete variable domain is ETGVTQSPTHLIKTRGQQVTLRCSSQSGHNTVSWYQQALGQGPQFIFQYYREEENGRGNFPPRFSGLQFPNYSSELNVNALELDDSALYLCASSSRNTEAFFGQGTRLTVV.

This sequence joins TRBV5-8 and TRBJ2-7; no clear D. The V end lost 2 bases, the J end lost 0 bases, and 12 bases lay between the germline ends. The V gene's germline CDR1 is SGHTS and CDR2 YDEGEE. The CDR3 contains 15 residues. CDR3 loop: CASSLFQAHSYEQYF. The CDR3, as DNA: TGTGCCAGCAGCTTATTCCAGGCACACTCCTACGAGCAGTACTTC.

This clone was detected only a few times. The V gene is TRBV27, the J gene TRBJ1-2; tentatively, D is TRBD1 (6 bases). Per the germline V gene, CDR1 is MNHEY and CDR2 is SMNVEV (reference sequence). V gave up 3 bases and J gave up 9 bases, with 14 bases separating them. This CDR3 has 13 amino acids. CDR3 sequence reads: CASSLQGSLSYTF. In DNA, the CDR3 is TGTGCCAGCAGTTTGCAGGGGAGTTTGAGCTACACCTTC.

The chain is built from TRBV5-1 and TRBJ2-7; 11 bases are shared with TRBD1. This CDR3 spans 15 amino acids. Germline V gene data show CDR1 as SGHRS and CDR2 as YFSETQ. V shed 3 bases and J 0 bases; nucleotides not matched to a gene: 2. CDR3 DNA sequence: TGCGCCAGCAGCTCGGGACAGGGGGTCTCCTACGAGCAGTACTTC. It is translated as CASSSGQGVSYEQYF. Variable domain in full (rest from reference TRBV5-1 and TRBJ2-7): KAGVTQTPRYLIKTRGQQVTLSCSPISGHRSVSWYQQTPGQGLQFLFEYFSETQRNKGNFPGRFSGRQFSNSRSEMNVSTLELGDSALYLCASSSGQGVSYEQYFGPGTRLTVT.